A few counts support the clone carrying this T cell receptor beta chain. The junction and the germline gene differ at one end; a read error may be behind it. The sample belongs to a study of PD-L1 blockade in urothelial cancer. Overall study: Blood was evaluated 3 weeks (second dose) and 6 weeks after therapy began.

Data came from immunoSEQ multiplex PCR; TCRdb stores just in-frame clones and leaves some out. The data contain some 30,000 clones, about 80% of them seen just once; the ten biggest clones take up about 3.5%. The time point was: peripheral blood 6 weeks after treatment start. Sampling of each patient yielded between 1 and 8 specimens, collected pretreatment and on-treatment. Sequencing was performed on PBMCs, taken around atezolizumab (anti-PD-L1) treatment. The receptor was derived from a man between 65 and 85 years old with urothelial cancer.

CDR3 nucleotide sequence: TGTGCCAGCAGCTACGGGGGGTCCCTTGTTTTGAATTTT. Translating it yields CASSYGGSLVLNF. The genes are TRBV5-6 and TRBJ1-3, with D possibly TRBD1 on 5 matching bases. CDR3 length equals 13 residues. Germline CDR1 and CDR2: SGHDT and YYEEEE.